This T cell receptor beta chain originates from a study of Graves' ophthalmopathy and Graves' hyperthyroidism. From RNA, the CDR3 regions of TCR beta chains were amplified and sequenced. Second-round multiplex PCR came after a first-round RT-PCR that employed HTBI primers. TCRdb itself ran the multiplex PCR reads through MiXCR, one entry per CDR3 protein. Altogether about 1.2 million distinct CDR3 sequences are present, 35% to 40% being singletons, with the ten largest covering 11%. Germline V gene lookup returns CDR1 WSHSY and CDR2 SAAADI. Trimming removed 4 bases from V and 5 bases from J, with 11 bases in between. The length of the CDR3 is 13 residues.

The sequence came from an adult man with Graves' hyperthyroidism. Sequencing was performed on peripheral blood or thyroid tissue (not recorded which). The chain employs TRBV10-2 and TRBJ1-2; the D gene is possibly TRBD1 (5 bases). The CDR3 sequence is CASSGGGIYGYTF. The DNA of the CDR3 is TGCGCCAGCAGTGGTGGGGGGATTTATGGCTACACCTTC.